The source of this T cell receptor (beta chain) is a study of T cells in Graves' hyperthyroidism and ophthalmopathy. Turning to the study itself: Specimen type is peripheral blood, collected at initial diagnosis prior to any treatment.

This clonotype occurred many times. The V end was cut by 1 base, the J end by 2 bases, with 7 bases between. This CDR3 is 13 amino acids long. Looked up from germline, CDR1 is GTSNPN and CDR2 is SVGIG (reference sequence). RNA transcripts gave rise to amplified TCR beta CDR3 regions. With the HTBI primer set, the TCR CDR3 went through a first round of RT-PCR. TCRdb recomputed calls from the multiplex PCR reads with MiXCR, one row per CDR3 protein. The sample records under 750,000 distinct CDR3 sequences, 15% to 20% being singletons. Uncontrolled infection, other autoimmune disease, pregnancy or lactation barred patients from enrollment. The PBMCs were sourced from fresh peripheral blood (about 10 ml).

The V call is TRBV30, the J call TRBJ2-3, with a tentative D call TRBD1 (5 bases). The sample was blood. The origin of this receptor is a woman in her forties or fifties with Graves' hyperthyroidism that later progressed to Graves' ophthalmopathy. CDR3 protein: CAWSGQITDTQYF. Written as DNA, the CDR3 is TGTGCCTGGAGTGGACAGATCACAGATACGCAGTATTTT.